A single TCR beta chain is shown here with its context. The antigen is not known. The data belong to a study of cytomegalovirus exposure and HLA in healthy donors. Whole-study results and caveats: A list of approximately 150 TCR beta chains associated with cytomegalovirus was given. CMV antigen specificity was confirmed in vitro for a few CMV-associated chains. Earlier analysis found most TCR beta V segments productive about 87% or about 30% of the time.

CDR1 is LNHNV and CDR2 is YYDKDF in the germline V gene (reference sequence). This CDR3 contains 15 residues. Trimming removed 3 bases from V and 2 bases from J, with 14 bases in between. PCR amplification relied on 60 Vbeta primers (plus 13 Jbeta primers). Only in-frame clones appear in the TCRdb table, and some are missing; sequencing was by immunoSEQ multiplex PCR. This sample has some 200,000 clones, with about 10% found just once. The receptor was derived from a woman aged 25 to 39 in good health and CMV-seropositive. Source material: PBMCs. The chain recombines TRBV15 with TRBJ2-7; TRBD1 is a possible D gene (5 bases). The CDR3: CATSSGHLGPYEQYF. The CDR3 DNA follows: TGTGCCACCAGCAGTGGGCACCTGGGGCCCTACGAGCAGTACTTC.